The next 18 T cell receptor beta chains were all read from a single sample in a study of T cells in Graves' hyperthyroidism and ophthalmopathy. RNA transcripts were the template for amplifying TCR beta CDR3 regions. The TCR CDR3 was amplified in a first-round RT-PCR using the HTBI primer set. One entry per CDR3 protein results from TCRdb running MiXCR on the multiplex PCR reads. The top ten hold about 27% of the sample, which has 370,000 or so distinct CDR3 sequences, 15% to 17% seen once. The sample comprised blood. Receptors were obtained from a woman aged 18-35 years with Graves' hyperthyroidism that later progressed to Graves' ophthalmopathy.

This clonotype has a count of ten or more. The chain carries TRBV27 and TRBJ1-2; D gene unclear. The germline V gene has CDR1 MNHEY and CDR2 SMNVEV (reference sequence). V was pared by 6 bases and J by 6 bases, with 14 bases between. The CDR3 length is 13 residues. The CDR3 spells CASSYGGLDGYTF. The CDR3 region has the DNA TGTGCCAGCAGCTACGGTGGTCTAGATGGCTACACCTTC.

A few counts support this clonotype. The V call is TRBV5-4, the J call TRBJ2-5, with D possibly matching TRBD1 (6 bases). Germline V gene lookup returns CDR1 SGHNT and CDR2 YYREEE (reference sequence). V lost 3 bases and J 0 bases, leaving 12 bases between the germline ends. The CDR3 sequence is 15 residues long. CDR3 bases: TGTGCCAGCAGCTGGTCGGGACACTACCAAGAGACCCAGTACTTC. Its protein product is CASSWSGHYQETQYF.

Ten or more counts support this clonotype. The chain links TRBV7-8 to TRBJ2-1; 12 bases align to TRBD1. V gave up 2 bases and J gave up 0 bases; unmatched junction bases: 14. Germline values: CDR1 SGHVS, CDR2 FQNEAQ. The CDR3 covers 21 residues. The CDR3 here is CASSLMTGQGASGSSYNEQFF. The CDR3 DNA reads TGTGCCAGCAGCTTAATGACGGGACAGGGGGCGAGCGGGAGCTCCTACAATGAGCAGTTCTTC.

The table lists this clonotype with many counts. The chain has TRBV12-3 or TRBV12-4 and TRBJ2-7; 10 bases map to TRBD1. The CDR3 length is 13 residues. The V segment lost 6 bases and the J segment 7 bases; nucleotides outside the gene matches: 6. The CDR3 loop is CASSRDRGWEQYF. The CDR3 nucleotides are TGTGCCAGCAGCCGGGACAGGGGATGGGAGCAGTACTTC.

This clonotype was observed many times. The V and J genes are TRBV6-1 and TRBJ2-3, with D possibly matching TRBD2 (5 bases). This CDR3 is built from 15 residues. The V gene lost 5 bases and the J gene lost 5 bases, with 17 bases spanning the gap. CDR1 and CDR2 (germline): MNHNS, SASEGT. The CDR3 nucleotides read TGTGCCAGCAGTACTAGGAATCTTCCCCAAGATACGCAGTATTTT. Amino acid sequence: CASSTRNLPQDTQYF.

About this clonotype itself: This could be a read error, since a much larger clone is one nucleotide away. V usage is TRBV2 and J usage is TRBJ1-5; a weak D match, TRBD1 (5 bases). With 4 bases removed from V and 0 bases from J, the gap between germline ends came to 16 bases. Germline CDR1 is SNHLY and CDR2 is FYNNEI. This CDR3 spans 17 amino acids. CDR3: CASSAQLGGNSNQPQHF. In DNA form, the CDR3 reads TGTGCCAGCAGTGCCCAGCTGGGGGGAAATAGCAATCAGCCCCAGCATTTT.

As concerns this clonotype: With a much larger clone just one base away, this may be a read error. The genes are TRBV29-1 and TRBJ2-5; D remains unclear. The CDR3 contains 11 residues. Deletions cut 8 bases from V and 2 bases from J, with 9 bases between. CDR1 is SQVTM and CDR2 is ANQGSEA in the germline V gene. In nucleotides, the CDR3 is TGCAGCATCGGCAAGCAAGAGACCCAGTACTTC. This gives the protein CSIGKQETQYF.

The chain uses TRBV5-4 and TRBJ2-7; D possibly corresponds to TRBD2 (6 bases). Between the trimmed V and J ends, which lost 1 base and 3 bases, there was a span of 11 bases. The germline CDR1 and CDR2 sequences are SGHNT and YYREEE (reference sequence). The CDR3 totals 14 residues. The CDR3 reads CASSLLGSYYEQYF. The DNA of the CDR3 is TGTGCCAGCAGCTTGCTCGGGAGTTACTACGAGCAGTACTTC.

This clonotype was picked up many times. The chain joins TRBV7-2 to TRBJ2-3; D is undetermined. This CDR3 spans 14 amino acids. The V end was cut by 2 bases, the J end by 4 bases, with 10 bases between. Germline CDR1 and CDR2: SGHTA and FQGNSA. The CDR3 region is CASSLTLGADTQYF. The CDR3 DNA follows: TGTGCCAGCAGCTTAACCCTGGGCGCAGATACGCAGTATTTT.

Many counts were recorded for this clonotype. V is TRBV2 and J is TRBJ2-3; D might be TRBD2 (6 bases). V gave up 3 bases and J gave up 1 base, with 14 bases separating them. The germline gives CDR1 SNHLY, CDR2 FYNNEI. The CDR3 runs 16 residues. This CDR3 is CASSEWGDGGTDTQYF. CDR3 nucleotides: TGTGCCAGCAGTGAGTGGGGGGATGGAGGCACAGATACGCAGTATTTT.

In this sample, this clonotype turned up a few times. CDR3 amino acids: CATLGQPNEQFF. The CDR3 DNA reads TGTGCCACCCTGGGGCAGCCCAATGAGCAGTTCTTC. The chain carries TRBV27 and TRBJ2-1, with D maybe TRBD1 (5 bases). V lost 10 bases and J 6 bases, leaving 13 bases between the germline ends. The CDR3 spans 12 residues. CDR1 and CDR2 from the germline V gene are MNHEY and SMNVEV (reference sequence).

The chain carries TRBV24-1 and TRBJ2-5; TRBD1 agrees at 7 bases. V gave up 2 bases and J gave up 4 bases; unmatched junction bases: 9. Germline-derived CDR1 and CDR2 are KGHDR and SFDVKD. The CDR3 contains 16 residues. The CDR3 DNA reads TGTGCCACCAGTGATTCGATGAGGGGGCCGGGAGAGACCCAGTACTTC. This translates into CATSDSMRGPGETQYF.

This clonotype was observed at least ten times. The chain employs TRBV12-3 or TRBV12-4 and TRBJ1-5, with a weak D call TRBD1 (6 bases). The V end lost 5 bases, the J end lost 9 bases, and 11 bases lay between the germline ends. The CDR3 totals 12 residues. CDR3 sequence reads: CASSRGTRPQHF. In DNA form, the CDR3 reads TGTGCCAGCAGTAGGGGGACTAGGCCCCAGCATTTT.

This clonotype was picked up many times. The gene calls are TRBV7-8 and TRBJ2-1, with 7 bases that match TRBD2. The V gene's germline CDR1 is SGHVS and CDR2 FQNEAQ. With V trimmed by 5 bases and J by 0 bases, 10 bases remained unmatched. This CDR3 has 17 amino acids. Here the CDR3 DNA reads TGTGCCAGCAGCCTTGTTTGGGTAGCGGGCTCCTACAATGAGCAGTTCTTC. This codes for CASSLVWVAGSYNEQFF.

The chain recombines TRBV30 with TRBJ1-6, with D unclear. The V gene's germline CDR1 is GTSNPN and CDR2 SVGIG (reference sequence). Deletions cut 0 bases from V and 0 bases from J, with 15 bases between. This CDR3 region has 18 residues. CDR3 sequence reads: CAWSVEGLFSSYNSPLHF. The CDR3 DNA is TGTGCCTGGAGTGTAGAAGGCTTGTTTAGCTCCTATAATTCACCCCTCCACTTT. The full variable domain, rest sourced from reference TRBV30 and TRBJ1-6, is SQTIHQWPATLVQPVGSPLSLECTVEGTSNPNLYWYRQAAGRGLQLLFYSVGIGQISSEVPQNLSASRPQDRQFILSSKKLLLSDSGFYLCAWSVEGLFSSYNSPLHFGNGTRLTVT.

This clonotype has ten or more counts. The V and J genes are TRBV11-2 and TRBJ2-1, with 10 bases lining up with TRBD1. This CDR3 region has 16 residues. Germline values: CDR1 SGHAT, CDR2 FQNNGV. V dropped 1 base and J dropped 9; count of bases not matched to a gene: 9. The CDR3 loop is CASSLVKRQGALEQFF. CDR3 in DNA: TGTGCCAGCAGCTTAGTGAAGAGACAGGGGGCGCTTGAGCAGTTCTTC.

This sequence joins TRBV9 and TRBJ2-7; 8 nucleotides line up with TRBD2. The CDR3 spans 14 residues. With 4 bases clipped from V and 5 bases from J, the junction kept 8 bases outside the gene matches. The V gene's germline CDR1 is SGDLS and CDR2 YYNGEE. The CDR3: CASSPSGGQNEQYF. The CDR3 bases are TGTGCCAGCAGCCCCTCGGGAGGGCAGAACGAGCAGTACTTC.

This clonotype occurred a few times. The chain joins TRBV19 to TRBJ2-2, with 9 bases lining up with TRBD1. The CDR3 is made up of 13 amino acids. V was pared by 6 bases and J by 5 bases, with 1 base of the junction left unmatched. The germline CDR1 and CDR2 sequences are LNHDA and SQIVND (reference sequence). The CDR3 nucleotides read TGTGCCAGTAGCGACAGGGGGACCGGGGAGCTGTTTTTT. Translated, it gives CASSDRGTGELFF.